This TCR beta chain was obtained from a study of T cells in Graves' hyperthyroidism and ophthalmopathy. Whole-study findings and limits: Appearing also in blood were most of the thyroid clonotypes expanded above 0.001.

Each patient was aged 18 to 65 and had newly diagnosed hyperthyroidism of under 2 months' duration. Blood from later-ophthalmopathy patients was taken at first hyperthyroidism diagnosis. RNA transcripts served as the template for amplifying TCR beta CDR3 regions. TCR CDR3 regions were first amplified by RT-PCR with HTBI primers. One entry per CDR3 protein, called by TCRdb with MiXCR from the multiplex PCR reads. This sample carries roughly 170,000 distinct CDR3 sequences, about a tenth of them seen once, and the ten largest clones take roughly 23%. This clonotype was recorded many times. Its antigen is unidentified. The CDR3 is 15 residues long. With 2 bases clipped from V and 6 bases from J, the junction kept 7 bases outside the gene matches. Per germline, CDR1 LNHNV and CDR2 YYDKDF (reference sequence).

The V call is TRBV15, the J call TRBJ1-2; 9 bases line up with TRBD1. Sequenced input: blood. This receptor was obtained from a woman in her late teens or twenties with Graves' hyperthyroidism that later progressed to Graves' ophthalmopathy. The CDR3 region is CATSRSRTGVDGYTF. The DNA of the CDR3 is TGTGCCACCAGCAGATCACGGACAGGGGTCGATGGCTACACCTTC.